The TCR beta chain described here comes from a study of regulatory T cells in long-lasting Graves disease. The study, taken as a whole, reports: Having few samples may have compromised the accuracy.

HTBI primers from iRepertoire and Arm-PCR of CDR3 regions yielded the TCR beta libraries. Each CDR3 protein is one row after TCRdb ran MiXCR on the multiplex PCR reads. The table has about 530,000 distinct CDR3 sequences, about 16% seen once. Germline values: CDR1 MNHEY, CDR2 SMNVEV (reference sequence). The CDR3 is 15 amino acids. V shed 5 bases and J 4 bases; nucleotides not matched to a gene: 7. This clonotype was detected ten times or more. What it binds is not known. Time point meaning: newly diagnosed GD, antithyroid drugs for less than 3 months. RNA isolated from PBMCs was used to make the TCR library. Collection of peripheral blood (about 10 milliliters) was done using EDTA tubes. The same data also went into a second study, on T cells in Graves' hyperthyroidism and ophthalmopathy. That paper adds: TCR CDR3 underwent first-round RT-PCR with the HTBI primer set.

Sequenced material: peripheral blood mononuclear cells (PBMCs), taken at new diagnosis, from a patient treated with antithyroid drugs. The source is a woman aged 40 to 65 with Graves disease. The chain links TRBV27 to TRBJ2-5, with TRBD1 matching over 10 bases. The CDR3 reads CASSPRTGGRETQYF. Here the CDR3 DNA reads TGTGCCAGCAGTCCAAGGACAGGGGGTCGAGAGACCCAGTACTTC.